This TCR beta chain is drawn from a study of blood T cell repertoires in COVID-19. V was shortened by 0 bases and J by 2 bases, with 10 bases between the two germline ends. Per germline, CDR1 SGDLS and CDR2 YYNGEE. The CDR3 has 15 amino acids. Data came from immunoSEQ multiplex PCR; TCRdb stores just in-frame clones and leaves some out. The sample holds under 15,000 clones, about 80% seen once. The V call is TRBV9, the J call TRBJ2-3; a weak D match, TRBD2 (5 bases). This receptor was obtained from a man aged 35 to 55 with active or convalescent COVID-19. The sequenced sample was peripheral blood. The CDR3 spells CASSVASRYTDTQYF. The DNA of the CDR3 is TGTGCCAGCAGCGTAGCTAGCCGCTACACAGATACGCAGTATTTT.